The sequence of this T cell receptor (beta chain) was determined in a study of cytomegalovirus exposure and HLA in healthy donors. Study-level findings and limits: Presence/absence analyses treated sequencing depth as roughly uniform across donors. The authors later linked a missense DCLRE1C variant to TCR beta V- and J-gene trimming. Productive rates of about 90% or about 30% were seen for most TCR beta V segments in an earlier analysis.

In the PCR, 60 Vbeta and 13 Jbeta primers were used. The repertoire was sequenced with immunoSEQ multiplex PCR; TCRdb's copy has only in-frame clones and lacks some. Of 85,000 to 100,000 clones in the sample, under 80% were seen once. The CDR3 has 16 amino acids. Germline V lookup: CDR1 SGHAT, CDR2 FQNNGV. The V and J ends lost 1 base and 6 bases, in that order; junction bases with no gene match: 8. On this clone: What it recognizes is unknown.

The sequence was collected from a man aged 50 or older in good health and CMV-seropositive. Source material: PBMCs. The chain combines TRBV11-2 with TRBJ2-7, with TRBD2 matching 11 bases. The CDR3 spells CASSLGGWGTSGEQYF. DNA for the CDR3: TGTGCCAGCAGCTTAGGGGGTTGGGGGACTAGCGGCGAGCAGTACTTC.